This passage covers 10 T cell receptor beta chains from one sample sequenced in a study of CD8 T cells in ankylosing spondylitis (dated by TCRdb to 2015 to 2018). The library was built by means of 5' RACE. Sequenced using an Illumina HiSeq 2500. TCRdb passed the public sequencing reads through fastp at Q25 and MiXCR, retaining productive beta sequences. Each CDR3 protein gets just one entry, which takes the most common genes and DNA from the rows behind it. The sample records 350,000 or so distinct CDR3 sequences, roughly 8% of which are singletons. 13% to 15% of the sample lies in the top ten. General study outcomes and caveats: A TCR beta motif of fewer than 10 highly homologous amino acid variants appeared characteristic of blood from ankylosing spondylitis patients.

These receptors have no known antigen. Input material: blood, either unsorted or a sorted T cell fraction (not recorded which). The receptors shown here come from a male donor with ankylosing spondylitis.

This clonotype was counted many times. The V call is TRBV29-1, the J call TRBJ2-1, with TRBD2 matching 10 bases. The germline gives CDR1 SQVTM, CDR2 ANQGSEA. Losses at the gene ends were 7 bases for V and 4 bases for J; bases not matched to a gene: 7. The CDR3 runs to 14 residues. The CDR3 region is CSGTGTSEYNEQFF. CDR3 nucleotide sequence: TGCAGCGGTACCGGGACTAGCGAATACAATGAGCAGTTCTTC.

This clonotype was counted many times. In nucleotides, the CDR3 is TGTGCCAGTAGTTTACAGGGGCACACTGAAGCTTTCTTT. Residues: CASSLQGHTEAFF. The chain links TRBV19 to TRBJ1-1, with TRBD1 matching 7 bases. This CDR3 is 13 amino acids long. The V and J ends lost 5 bases and 3 bases, in that order; junction bases with no gene match: 3. Looked up from germline, CDR1 is LNHDA and CDR2 is SQIVND (reference sequence).

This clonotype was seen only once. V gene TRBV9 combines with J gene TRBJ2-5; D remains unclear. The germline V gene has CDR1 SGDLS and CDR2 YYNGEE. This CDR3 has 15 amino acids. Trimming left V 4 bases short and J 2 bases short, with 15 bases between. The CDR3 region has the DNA TGTGCCAGCAGCTTGGGGAATATCTATCAAGAGACCCAGTACTTC. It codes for CASSLGNIYQETQYF.

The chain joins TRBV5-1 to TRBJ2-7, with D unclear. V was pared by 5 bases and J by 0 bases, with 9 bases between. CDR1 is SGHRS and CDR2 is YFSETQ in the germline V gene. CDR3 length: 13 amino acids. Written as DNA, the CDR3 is TGCGCCAGCAGGTACAGTAGCTCCTACGAGCAGTACTTC. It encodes CASRYSSSYEQYF.

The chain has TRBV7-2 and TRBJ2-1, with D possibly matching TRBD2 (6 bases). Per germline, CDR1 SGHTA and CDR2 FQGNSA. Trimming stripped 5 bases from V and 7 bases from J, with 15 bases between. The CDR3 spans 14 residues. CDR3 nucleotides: TGTGCCAGCAGCAACCGACTAGTGAGTAATGAGCAGTTCTTC. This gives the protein CASSNRLVSNEQFF.

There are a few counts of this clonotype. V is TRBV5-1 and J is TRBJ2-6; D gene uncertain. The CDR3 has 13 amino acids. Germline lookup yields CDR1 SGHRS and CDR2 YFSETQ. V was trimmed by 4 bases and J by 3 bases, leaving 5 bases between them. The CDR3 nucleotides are TGCGCCAGCAGCGGACGTGGGGCCAACGTCCTGACTTTC. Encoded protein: CASSGRGANVLTF.

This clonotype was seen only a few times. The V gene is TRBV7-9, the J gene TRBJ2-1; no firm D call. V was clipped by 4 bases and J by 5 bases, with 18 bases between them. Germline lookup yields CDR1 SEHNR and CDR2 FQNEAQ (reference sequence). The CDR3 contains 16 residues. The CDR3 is CASSSPLHTIDNEQFF. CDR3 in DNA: TGTGCCAGCAGCTCACCTCTACATACAATAGACAATGAGCAGTTCTTC.

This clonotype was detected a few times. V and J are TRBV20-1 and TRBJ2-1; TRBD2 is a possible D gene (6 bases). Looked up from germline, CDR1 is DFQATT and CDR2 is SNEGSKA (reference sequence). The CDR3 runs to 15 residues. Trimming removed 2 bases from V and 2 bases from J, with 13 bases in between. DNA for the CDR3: TGCAGTGCTAGATTGCGCGGGAACCCCTACAATGAGCAGTTCTTC. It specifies CSARLRGNPYNEQFF.

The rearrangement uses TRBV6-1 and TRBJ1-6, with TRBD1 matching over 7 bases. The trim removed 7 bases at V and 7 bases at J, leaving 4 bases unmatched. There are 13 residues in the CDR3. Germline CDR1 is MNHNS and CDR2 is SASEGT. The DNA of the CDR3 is TGTGCCAGCACAAACAGGGGCAATTCACCCCTCCACTTT. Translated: CASTNRGNSPLHF.

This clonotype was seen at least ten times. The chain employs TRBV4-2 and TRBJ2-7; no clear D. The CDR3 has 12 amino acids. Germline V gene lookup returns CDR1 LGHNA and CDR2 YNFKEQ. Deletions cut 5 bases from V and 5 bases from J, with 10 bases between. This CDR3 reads CASSYLRHEQYF. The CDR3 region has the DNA TGTGCCAGCAGCTACCTTCGCCACGAGCAGTACTTC.